This T cell receptor beta chain was observed in a study of CD8 T cells in Susac syndrome (dated by TCRdb to between 2019 and 2020). Notes on the research overall: Repertoire sequencing was used to test whether CD8+ T cell activation and differentiation in Susac syndrome was antigen driven. Clonality of the CD8+ T cell repertoire was compared between over 10 healthy donors, roughly 14 Susac syndrome patients and about 15 multiple sclerosis patients. Study-level results and caveats: The study acknowledged that relatively few individuals were included in the TCR sequencing and HLA analysis.

CDR1 and CDR2 are drawn from the germline V gene: LGHNA, YNFKEQ. V is clipped by 1 base and J by 1 base, and the sequence between their germline boundaries is 7 bases long. The CDR3 has 14 amino acids, counting the end cysteine and phenylalanine. Only CDR3 DNA is held: 42 bases, read in frame from base 1. RNA was extracted with the RNeasy kit and 0.5 to 1 ug was reverse transcribed using random hexamers. The immunoSEQ multiplex PCR assay, which covers 54 Vbeta and 13 Jbeta segments, was used to amplify TCR beta CDR3 regions. Bias from PCR amplification was corrected by using a synthetic template baseline for primer optimization and for computational correction. In the original analysis: Reads were annotated to V, D and J genes according to IMGT and were analyzed with immunoSEQ Analyzer, with only productive sequences retained. Clonality was calculated as one minus the Shannon entropy normalized by log2 of the number of productive unique sequences. Public and private clones were assessed among the 100 most prevalent clones of each patient and control. Susac-specific clones were defined as absent from healthy and MS cohorts, 850 to 1,300 published viral clones and other ImmuneACCESS disease sequences. TCRdb reran the public reads through fastp at Q25 and MiXCR, keeping productive beta chains. Every CDR3 protein is listed once, alongside the most common genes and DNA of its rows. TCRdb's processing, not the authors' own work, is the source of the V and J calls. The table for this sample lists more than 110,000 distinct CDR3 sequences; 94% of them were counted only once. The ten largest make up 0.27% of the sample.

To note about this clonotype: This clone's antigen is unknown. Base qualities are not at hand, and no much larger clone is one base apart.

Peripheral blood CD8+ and CD4+ T cells from healthy donors, Susac syndrome patients and multiple sclerosis patients were profiled using high-throughput TCR beta sequencing. Healthy donors were age- and sex-matched controls. CD8+ TEMRA cells were enriched by FACS, while bulk CD8+ and CD4+ T cells were purified by magnetic negative isolation. Blood was drawn into EDTA tubes, processed within 24 hours, and PBMCs were isolated by density gradient centrifugation. PBMCs intended for TCR sequencing were frozen in liquid nitrogen and were later thawed in a 37 degrees C water bath. The sorted or isolated CD4+, CD8+ and CD8+ TEMRA cells had a purity of 90% or higher.

Sequenced material: CD8+ T cells from PBMCs. The rearranged segments are TRBV4-2 and TRBJ1-1; possibly the D gene is TRBD1, per 5 matching bases. The sequence came from a human donor in good health. The sequenced DNA: TGTGCCAGCAGCCAAGTAGGGGAGAACACTGAAGCTTTCTTT. The encoded protein is CASSQVGENTEAFF.